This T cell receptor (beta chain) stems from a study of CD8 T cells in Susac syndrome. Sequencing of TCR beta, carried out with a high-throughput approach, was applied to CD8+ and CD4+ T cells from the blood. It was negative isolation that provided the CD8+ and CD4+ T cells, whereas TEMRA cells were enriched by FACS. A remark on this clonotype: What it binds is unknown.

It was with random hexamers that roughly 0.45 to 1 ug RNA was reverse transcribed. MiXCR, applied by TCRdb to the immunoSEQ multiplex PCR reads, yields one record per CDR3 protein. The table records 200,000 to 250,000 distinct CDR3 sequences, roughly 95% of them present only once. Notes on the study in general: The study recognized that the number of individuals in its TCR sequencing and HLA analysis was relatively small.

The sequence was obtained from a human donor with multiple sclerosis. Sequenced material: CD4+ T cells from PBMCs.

The CDR3 sequence is CASSQSGTSGTKNIQYF. Written as DNA, the CDR3 is TGCGCCAGCAGTCAATCGGGGACTAGCGGGACCAAAAACATTCAGTACTTC. The V and J genes are TRBV23-1 and TRBJ2-4, with 13 bases matching TRBD2. TRBV23-1 is an ORF, and what it does is uncertain. The CDR3 has 17 amino acids. Trimming at V came to 0 bases and at J to 2 bases, leaving 1 base not matched to a gene.